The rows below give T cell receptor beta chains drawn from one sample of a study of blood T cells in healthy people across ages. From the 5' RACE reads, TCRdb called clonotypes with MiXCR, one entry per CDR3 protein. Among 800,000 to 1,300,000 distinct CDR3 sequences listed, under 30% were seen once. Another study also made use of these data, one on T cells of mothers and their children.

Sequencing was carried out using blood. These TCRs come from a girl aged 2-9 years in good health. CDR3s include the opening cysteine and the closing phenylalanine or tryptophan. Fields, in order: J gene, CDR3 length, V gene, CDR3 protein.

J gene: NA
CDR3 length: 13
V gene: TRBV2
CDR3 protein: CASSEAAGVVQFF

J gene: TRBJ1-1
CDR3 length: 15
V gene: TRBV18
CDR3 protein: CASSPTGAENTEAFF

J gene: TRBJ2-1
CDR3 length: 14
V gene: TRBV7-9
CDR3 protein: CASAREGPYNEQFF

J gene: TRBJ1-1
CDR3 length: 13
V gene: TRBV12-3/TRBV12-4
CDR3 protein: CASSLGLLGEAFF

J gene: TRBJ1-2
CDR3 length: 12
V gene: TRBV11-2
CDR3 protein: CASSSNSYGYTF

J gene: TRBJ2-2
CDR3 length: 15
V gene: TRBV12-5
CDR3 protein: CASGKGQVNTGELFF

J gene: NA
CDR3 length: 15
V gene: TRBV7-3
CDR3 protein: CASSLLASGMNEQFF

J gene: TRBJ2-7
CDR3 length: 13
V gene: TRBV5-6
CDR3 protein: CASMFGGQGEQYF

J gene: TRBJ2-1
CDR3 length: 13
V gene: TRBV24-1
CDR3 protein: CATSDEIRSEQFF

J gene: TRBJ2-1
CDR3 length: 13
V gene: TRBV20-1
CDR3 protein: CSATGGASNEQFF

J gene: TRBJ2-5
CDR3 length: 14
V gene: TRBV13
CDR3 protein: CASSFKIRTETQYF

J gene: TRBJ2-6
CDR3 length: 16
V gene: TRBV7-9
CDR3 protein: CASRTQAFTGANVLTF

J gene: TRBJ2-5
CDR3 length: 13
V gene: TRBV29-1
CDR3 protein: CSVRQGRQETQYF

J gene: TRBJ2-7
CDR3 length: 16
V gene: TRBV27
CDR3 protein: CASSLGSPGSSYEQYF

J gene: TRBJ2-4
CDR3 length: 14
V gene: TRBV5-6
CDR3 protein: CASSHREGGNIQYF

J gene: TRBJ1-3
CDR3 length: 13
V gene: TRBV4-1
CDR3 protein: CASSLPRADTIYF

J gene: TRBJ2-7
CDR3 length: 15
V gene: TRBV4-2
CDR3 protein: CASSQEGWDTFEQYF

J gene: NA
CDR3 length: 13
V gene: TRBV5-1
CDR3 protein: CASSWNSGYEQFF

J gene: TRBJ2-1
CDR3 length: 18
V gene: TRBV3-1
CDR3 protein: CASSQESAAGPSGDEQFF

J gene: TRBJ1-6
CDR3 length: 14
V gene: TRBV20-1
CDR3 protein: CSAALDTTASPLHF

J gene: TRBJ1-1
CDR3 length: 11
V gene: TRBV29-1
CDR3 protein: CSVALVAEAFF

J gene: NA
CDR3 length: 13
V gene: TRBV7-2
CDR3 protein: CASRDFYESEQFF

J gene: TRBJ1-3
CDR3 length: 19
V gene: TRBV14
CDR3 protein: CASRTVGQSYPYSGNTIYF

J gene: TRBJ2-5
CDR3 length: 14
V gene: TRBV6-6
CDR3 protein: CASSPWGSKETQYF

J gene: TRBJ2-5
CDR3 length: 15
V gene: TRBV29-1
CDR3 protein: CSVDDTGGSEETQYF

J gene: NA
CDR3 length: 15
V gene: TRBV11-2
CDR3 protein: CVSSRVAGSPDEQYF

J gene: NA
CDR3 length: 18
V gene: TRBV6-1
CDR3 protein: CASSEEWGLAATANEQFF

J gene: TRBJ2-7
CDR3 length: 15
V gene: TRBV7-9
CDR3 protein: CASSPRDRDFYEQYF

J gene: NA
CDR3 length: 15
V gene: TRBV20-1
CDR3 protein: CSAEGGLAGTYEQYF

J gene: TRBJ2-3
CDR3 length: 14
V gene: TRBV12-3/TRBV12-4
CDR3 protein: CASSFPGAFDTQYF

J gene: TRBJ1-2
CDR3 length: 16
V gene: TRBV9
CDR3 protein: CASSDDGAASRYGYTF

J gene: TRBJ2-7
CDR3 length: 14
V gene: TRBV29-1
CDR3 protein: CSVRTSQFSYEQYF

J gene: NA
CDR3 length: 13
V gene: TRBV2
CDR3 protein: CASSEARGETQYF

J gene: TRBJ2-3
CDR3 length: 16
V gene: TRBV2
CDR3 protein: CATSLTLGEIADTQYF

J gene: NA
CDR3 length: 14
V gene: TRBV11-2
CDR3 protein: CASRPTNIYNEQFF

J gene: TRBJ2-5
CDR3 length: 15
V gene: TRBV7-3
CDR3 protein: CASSLSLAGQETQYF

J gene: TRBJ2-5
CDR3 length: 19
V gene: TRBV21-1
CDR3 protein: CASSNSDRWFCLDKETQYF

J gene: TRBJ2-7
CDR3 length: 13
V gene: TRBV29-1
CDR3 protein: CSSRQGPLGEQYF

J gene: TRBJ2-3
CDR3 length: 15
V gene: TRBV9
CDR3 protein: CASSAGGSLTDTQYF

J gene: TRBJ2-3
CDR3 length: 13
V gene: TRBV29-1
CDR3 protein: CSGAGGSRDTQYF

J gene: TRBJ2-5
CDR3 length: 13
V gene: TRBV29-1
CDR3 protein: CSVMDRGRETQYF

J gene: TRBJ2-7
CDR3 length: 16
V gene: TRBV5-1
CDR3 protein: CASSLQPLAPVYEQYF

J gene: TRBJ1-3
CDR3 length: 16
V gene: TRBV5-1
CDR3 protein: CASSLTPGGSGNTIYF

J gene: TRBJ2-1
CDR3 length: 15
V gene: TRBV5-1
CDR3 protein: CASRELAGDYNEQFF

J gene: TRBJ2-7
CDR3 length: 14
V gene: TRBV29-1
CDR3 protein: CSVETGTSGNEQYF

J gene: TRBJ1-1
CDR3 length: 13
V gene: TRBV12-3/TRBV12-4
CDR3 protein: CASTFGGNTEAFF

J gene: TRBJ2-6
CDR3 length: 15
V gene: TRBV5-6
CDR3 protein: CASNRDSPGANVLTF

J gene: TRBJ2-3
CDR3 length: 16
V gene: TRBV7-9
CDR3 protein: CASSFKRTSGGELQYF

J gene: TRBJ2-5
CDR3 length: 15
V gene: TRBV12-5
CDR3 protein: CASGVLLDRGETQYF

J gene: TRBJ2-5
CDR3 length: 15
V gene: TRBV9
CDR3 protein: CASSVGGAGVETQYF

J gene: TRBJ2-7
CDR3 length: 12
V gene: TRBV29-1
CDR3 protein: CSVDVAVGEQYF

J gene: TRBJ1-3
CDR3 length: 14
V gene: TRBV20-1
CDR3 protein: CSARYGGAGNTIYF

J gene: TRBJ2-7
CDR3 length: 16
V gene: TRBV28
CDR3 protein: CASSLGTGTGRHEQYF

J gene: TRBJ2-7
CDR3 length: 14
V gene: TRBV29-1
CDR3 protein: CSVAGTPEGNEQYF

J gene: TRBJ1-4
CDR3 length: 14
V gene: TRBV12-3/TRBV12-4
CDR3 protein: CASRRRQANEKLFF

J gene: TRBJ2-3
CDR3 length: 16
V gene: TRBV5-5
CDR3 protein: CASSLMGSAITDTQYF

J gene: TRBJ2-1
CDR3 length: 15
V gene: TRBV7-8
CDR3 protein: CASSLVVGVHNEQFF

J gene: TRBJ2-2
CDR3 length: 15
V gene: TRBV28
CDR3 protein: CASSPGARNTGELFF

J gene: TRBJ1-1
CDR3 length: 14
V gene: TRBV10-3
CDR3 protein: CAIMLDSPGSRAFF

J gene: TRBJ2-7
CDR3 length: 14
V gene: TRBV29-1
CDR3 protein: CSVHLAGGPREQYF